This T cell receptor beta chain was found in a study of T cell clonotyping in hematopoietic cell transplantation (dated by TCRdb to 2020 to 2023). With respect to the entire study: Recipient samples taken before transplant were collected after cytoreduction. A total of 110 to 150 blood samples were collected in the study from some 37 consecutive transplant recipients and their related donors. Patients were recruited between September 2015 and 2017 and followed until September 2020 or death.

Overall study results and their limits: After transplant, TCR diversity in recipients dropped, and pathologically expanded clonotypes climbed progressively between day 30 and day 180. Only a small fraction of recipient repertoires overlapped donor repertoires, with over 95% appearing de novo at the given depth. The sample size was limited, and CD4 and CD8 repertoire contributions could not be separated because cells were not sorted. Inverse Simpson Index values from donors and from recipients before transplant predicted broader TCR repertoire diversity after transplant.

The cysteine opens and the phenylalanine closes a CDR3 of 14 amino acids. The entry retains the CDR3 DNA only, 42 bases that are in frame from base 1. The CDR1 and CDR2 encoded by the germline V gene are SGHVS and FNYEAQ. The trim is 0 bases for V and 7 bases for J, with a gap of 12 bases between the germline ends. The time point label for this specimen denotes: recipient sample about 28 days before transplant, after cytoreduction. Blood samples were obtained from recipients approximately 28 days before transplant and at days 30, 100 and 180 after transplant. Nuclei Lysis Solution was used to extract genomic DNA from fresh or cryopreserved unfractionated peripheral blood mononuclear cells. Of note for this clone: What antigen it recognizes has not been identified. No much larger clone is present one base from it, and per-base qualities are unavailable.

The immunoSEQ assay, a bias-controlled multiplex PCR using V- and J-specific primers, was used to amplify TCR beta CDR3 regions from genomic DNA. In a second PCR step, a proprietary barcode and Illumina adapter sequences were attached to the CDR3 amplicons. An Illumina MiSeq instrument was used to sequence the CDR3 libraries. Turning to the authors' computational methods: Export and quality control were handled in immunoSEQ Analyzer 3.0, while downstream analyses relied on R Bioconductor and Immunarch. Only productive rearrangements in the normalized downsampled data set went into calculating the repertoire metrics. Pathologically expanded clonotypes were defined as those larger than 5 templates in the normalized cohort. Repertoire diversity was measured with the Inverse Simpson Index. To capture all clonotypes, CMV-specificity analyses were performed on the non-normalized data set. TCRdb provides this immuneACCESS table in a form limited to in-frame rearrangements. Some clones are lacking; in checked studies, under half of them reflect an unresolved V gene, and why the rest are absent is not known. Clone size and the V and J calls come from that table; the DNA yielded D and trimming. For this sample the table gives 45,000 or so clones, of which approximately 82% were detected only once. Over 4% of the sample is held by the ten biggest clonotypes.

This sequence uses TRBV7-6 and TRBJ1-2, with the D gene not clear enough to name. The sequences come from peripheral blood mononuclear cells, collected before stem cell transplant. This sequence originates from a man between 60 and 70 years old with myelodysplastic syndrome. Some clones in this sample may be carry-over from other donors' samples. CDR3 sequence: CASSLAVDSGGYTF. The DNA reads as follows: TGTGCCAGCAGCTTAGCTGTGGATTCGGGTGGCTACACCTTC.